This T cell receptor (beta chain) was retrieved from a study of OX40 agonist ivuxolimab in advanced cancers. Study-level background: Those enrolled were roughly 85% male, with a mean age of 60 years and ages from 23 to 79.

Assay: immunoSEQ multiplex PCR; the TCRdb copy retains only in-frame clones and omits some. The table has approximately 45,000 clones, about nine tenths seen once. The length of the CDR3 is 14 residues. CDR1 and CDR2 (germline): SQVTM, ANQGSEA. The trim removed 2 bases at V and 1 base at J, leaving 2 bases unmatched. This sequence originates from an adult with an advanced solid tumor such as melanoma, head and neck, liver or kidney cancer. The rearrangement uses TRBV29-1 and TRBJ2-3; TRBD2 agrees at 8 bases. Sequencing was performed on CD4+ or CD8+ T cells sorted from blood, taken in a trial of the OX40 agonist ivuxolimab. CDR3: CSVEIAGRTDTQYF. The CDR3 nucleotides are TGCAGCGTTGAAATAGCGGGGCGCACAGATACGCAGTATTTT.